Listed here are 27 T cell receptor beta chains from one sample, sequenced in a study of T cell responses to AZD1222 COVID-19 vaccine. Sequencing was performed with immunoSEQ multiplex PCR; in TCRdb, only in-frame clones are kept and a portion is missing. This sample yields 200,000 to 300,000 clones, of which 93% are seen a single time; 0.55% belongs to the top ten. The sequences come from peripheral blood, collected on day 0 of AZD1222 vaccination. These receptors were obtained from an adult in good health.

This chain links TRBV5-1 with TRBJ1-1; the D is unclear. V was cut by 3 bases and J by 4 bases, with 13 bases left in between. The CDR3 contains 14 residues. Per the germline V gene, CDR1 is SGHRS and CDR2 is YFSETQ. CDR3 sequence reads: CASSSRVLGTEAFF. Here the CDR3 DNA reads TGCGCCAGCAGCTCAAGGGTATTGGGCACTGAAGCTTTCTTT.

This chain uses TRBV6-5 with TRBJ1-6; D is undetermined. The V end was cut by 6 bases, the J end by 11 bases, with 20 bases between. The germline gives CDR1 MNHEY, CDR2 SVGAGI. The CDR3 has 15 amino acids. In DNA, the CDR3 is TGTGCCAGCAGGATACGGGGAAACAGTGTGGCACCCCTCCACTTT. This translates into CASRIRGNSVAPLHF.

The chain links TRBV10-2 to TRBJ2-5; 8 bases map to TRBD1. CDR3 length equals 14 residues. V shed 3 bases, J shed 2 bases, and the junction held 2 bases outside the gene matches. Germline V lookup: CDR1 WSHSY, CDR2 SAAADI. CDR3 sequence reads: CASSDRGRQETQYF. CDR3 in DNA: TGCGCCAGCAGTGACAGGGGGCGGCAAGAGACCCAGTACTTC.

The chain couples TRBV19 to TRBJ2-1; possible D gene TRBD2, 6 bases. The CDR3 runs to 14 residues. The germline CDR1 and CDR2 sequences are LNHDA and SQIVND (reference sequence). Deletions cut 6 bases from V and 7 bases from J, with 16 bases between. The CDR3 nucleotides are TGTGCCAGTAGCCAACTAGCTTCGATGAATGAGCAGTTCTTC. It is translated as CASSQLASMNEQFF.

The chain has TRBV5-1 and TRBJ2-2; D possibly corresponds to TRBD2 (6 bases). The ends were cut back, 2 bases at V and 3 bases at J, with 14 bases in the middle. The CDR3 is made up of 16 amino acids. CDR1 and CDR2 (germline): SGHRS, YFSETQ. CDR3 sequence (DNA): TGCGCCAGCAGCTTATCCAGGGCGGGGCACACCGGGGAGCTGTTTTTT. Its protein is CASSLSRAGHTGELFF. The entire variable domain, with the rest obtained from reference TRBV5-1 and TRBJ2-2, is as follows: KAGVTQTPRYLIKTRGQQVTLSCSPISGHRSVSWYQQTPGQGLQFLFEYFSETQRNKGNFPGRFSGRQFSNSRSEMNVSTLELGDSALYLCASSLSRAGHTGELFFGEGSRLTVL.

This clone was picked up a small number of times. The V gene is TRBV6-5, the J gene TRBJ1-4; the D gene is possibly TRBD1 (5 bases). CDR3 length: 14 residues. V shed 5 bases and J shed 1 base, with 8 bases lying between them. Germline V gene sequence: CDR1 MNHEY, CDR2 SVGAGI. The CDR3 is CASSQQETNEKLFF. CDR3 sequence (DNA): TGTGCCAGCAGTCAACAGGAAACTAATGAAAAACTGTTTTTT.

The chain uses TRBV19 and TRBJ2-7; possible D gene TRBD2, 5 bases. Trimming removed 5 bases from V and 6 bases from J, with 11 bases in between. The CDR3 totals 12 residues. Germline CDR1 LNHDA, CDR2 SQIVND (reference sequence). CDR3 DNA: TGTGCCAGTAGTTACGCGGGTAGCGAGCAGTACTTC. It encodes CASSYAGSEQYF.

CDR3 protein: CASSPMDTQYF. In nucleotides, the CDR3 is TGTGCCAGCAGCCCTATGGATACGCAGTATTTT. The chain carries TRBV7-8 and TRBJ2-3; unclear D gene. Germline loops: CDR1 SGHVS, CDR2 FQNEAQ. The V and J ends lost 5 bases and 6 bases respectively, with 6 bases between them. This CDR3 spans 11 amino acids.

This clone was found a few times. This chain links TRBV5-1 with TRBJ1-1; a possible D gene is TRBD1 (6 bases). V was shortened by 2 bases and J by 2 bases, with 16 bases between the two germline ends. From germline, CDR1 is SGHRS and CDR2 YFSETQ. The CDR3 consists of 16 residues. CDR3 bases: TGCGCCAGCAGCTTAGGGAGGGACACTTATAACACTGAAGCTTTCTTT. Its translation: CASSLGRDTYNTEAFF. Full variable domain (missing parts from reference TRBV5-1 and TRBJ1-1): KAGVTQTPRYLIKTRGQQVTLSCSPISGHRSVSWYQQTPGQGLQFLFEYFSETQRNKGNFPGRFSGRQFSNSRSEMNVSTLELGDSALYLCASSLGRDTYNTEAFFGQGTRLTVV.

The rearrangement uses TRBV14 and TRBJ2-7; 12 bases agree with TRBD2. The J segment lost 8 bases and the V segment lost 4 bases, leaving 9 bases of the junction unmatched. The germline V gene has CDR1 SGHDN and CDR2 FVKESK. CDR3 length: 15 residues. The CDR3 reads CASSPPTSGSTKQYF. The CDR3 DNA sequence: TGTGCCAGCAGCCCTCCGACTAGCGGGAGTACGAAGCAGTACTTC.

In DNA, the CDR3 is TGCGCCAGCAGCTTGGGACAGGTTGGAAACACCATATATTTT. The encoded protein is CASSLGQVGNTIYF. The chain employs TRBV5-1 and TRBJ1-3, with TRBD1 as a possible D gene (6 bases). V was trimmed by 0 bases and J by 3 bases, leaving 7 bases between them. CDR1 and CDR2 from the germline V gene are SGHRS and YFSETQ. The CDR3 consists of 14 residues.

The V call is TRBV2, the J call TRBJ1-1, with TRBD1 matching over 11 bases. CDR1 and CDR2 from the germline V gene are SNHLY and FYNNEI. The trim removed 0 bases at V and 5 bases at J, leaving 8 bases unmatched. This CDR3 is built from 17 residues. CDR3 amino acids: CASSEALGQGVRTEAFF. Here the CDR3 DNA reads TGTGCCAGCAGTGAAGCGCTGGGACAGGGGGTTCGTACTGAAGCTTTCTTT.

This clone was seen once. The genes are TRBV28 and TRBJ1-5; TRBD1 agrees at 7 bases. Germline CDR1 is MDHEN and CDR2 is SYDVKM. The CDR3 is made up of 17 amino acids. J lost 4 bases, V lost 0 bases, and 9 bases had no gene match. CDR3 sequence (DNA): TGTGCCAGCAGTTTATGGAGACATGGGACAGTGAATCAGCCCCAGCATTTT. Protein product: CASSLWRHGTVNQPQHF. Filled out from reference TRBV28 and TRBJ1-5, the complete variable domain reads DVKVTQSSRYLVKRTGEKVFLECVQDMDHENMFWYRQDPGLGLRLIYFSYDVKMKEKGDIPEGYSVSREKKERFSLILESASTNQTSMYLCASSLWRHGTVNQPQHFGDGTRLSIL.

The rearrangement joins TRBV2 to TRBJ1-1, with D unclear. CDR1 and CDR2 (germline): SNHLY, FYNNEI. There are 12 residues in the CDR3. V gave up 2 bases and J gave up 8 bases, with 9 bases separating them. The CDR3 DNA follows: TGTGCCAGCAGTGAAATCGGCCAGGAAGCTTTCTTT. This codes for CASSEIGQEAFF.

The chain links TRBV6-1 to TRBJ1-2; 9 bases map to TRBD1. V shed 4 bases, J shed 5 bases, and the junction held 14 bases outside the gene matches. CDR1 and CDR2 (germline): MNHNS, SASEGT. This CDR3 contains 17 residues. The CDR3: CASSATGGYSISYGYTF. The CDR3 region has the DNA TGTGCCAGCAGTGCGACAGGGGGATACTCTATTTCTTATGGCTACACCTTC.

The chain links TRBV28 to TRBJ1-2; tentatively, D is TRBD1 (6 bases). The CDR3 loop spans 13 amino acids. Germline lookup yields CDR1 MDHEN and CDR2 SYDVKM. V shed 7 bases and J shed 4 bases, with 13 bases lying between them. The CDR3 bases are TGTGCCAGCAATTGGGGGCAATTCTATGGCTACACCTTC. Amino acid sequence: CASNWGQFYGYTF.

J is TRBJ2-2 and V is TRBV30; 8 nucleotides agree with TRBD2. The germline V gene has CDR1 GTSNPN and CDR2 SVGIG (reference sequence). The CDR3 consists of 14 residues. The trim removed 0 bases at V and 3 bases at J, leaving 0 bases unmatched. In nucleotides, the CDR3 is TGTGCCTGGAGTGTAGCGGGAGACACCGGGGAGCTGTTTTTT. Its translation is CAWSVAGDTGELFF.

This chain links TRBV2 with TRBJ2-1; TRBD2 matches at 11 bases. Germline V gene lookup returns CDR1 SNHLY and CDR2 FYNNEI. The CDR3 loop spans 16 amino acids. The J segment lost 1 base and the V segment lost 9 bases, leaving 8 bases of the junction unmatched. CDR3 nucleotide sequence: TGTGCCAGTGAGACTAGCGGGATTCCTTCCTACAATGAGCAGTTCTTC. Its protein is CASETSGIPSYNEQFF.

The chain has TRBV7-8 and TRBJ1-2; a weak D match, TRBD1 (5 bases). V lost 5 bases and J 8 bases, leaving 15 bases between the germline ends. Germline loops: CDR1 SGHVS, CDR2 FQNEAQ. CDR3 length equals 13 residues. The CDR3 DNA is TGTGCCAGCAGCCCCCCGACAGTTGCCGGCTACACCTTC. Protein: CASSPPTVAGYTF.

With respect to this clone: In the same sample, other DNA sequences code for this CDR3. The V call is TRBV5-1, the J call TRBJ2-7, with 7 bases lining up with TRBD2. CDR1 SGHRS and CDR2 YFSETQ come from the germline V gene. The trim removed 4 bases at V and 0 bases at J, leaving 4 bases unmatched. The CDR3 length is 14 residues. CDR3 sequence reads: CASSPSGSSYEQYF. Here the CDR3 DNA reads TGCGCCAGCAGCCCTAGCGGTTCCTCCTACGAGCAGTACTTC.

V and J are TRBV4-3 and TRBJ1-5; TRBD1 matches 8 bases. Germline assignment: CDR1 LGHNA and CDR2 YSLEER. Germline trimming cut 3 bases from V and 10 bases from J; bases unmatched to any gene: 8. This CDR3 is 14 amino acids long. The CDR3 loop is CASSHGQGDRPQHF. As DNA, the CDR3 is TGCGCCAGCAGCCACGGACAGGGAGATCGACCCCAGCATTTT.

The chain links TRBV7-3 to TRBJ2-1; TRBD1 aligns across 7 bases. The trim removed 4 bases at V and 0 bases at J, leaving 0 bases unmatched. The germline V gene has CDR1 SGHTA and CDR2 FQGTGA. The CDR3 has 14 amino acids. Here the CDR3 reads CASSWDSSYNEQFF. The CDR3 nucleotides read TGTGCCAGCAGCTGGGACAGCTCCTACAATGAGCAGTTCTTC.

V gene TRBV27 combines with J gene TRBJ1-5; 8 bases map to TRBD1. Germline V gene sequence: CDR1 MNHEY, CDR2 SMNVEV (reference sequence). The CDR3 length is 15 residues. Trimming removed 5 bases from V and 3 bases from J; junction bases left unmatched: 6. CDR3 amino acids: CASSPGTGSNQPQHF. CDR3 coding DNA: TGTGCCAGCAGTCCGGGGACAGGTTCCAATCAGCCCCAGCATTTT.

This clone was found once. This chain links TRBV18 with TRBJ2-5; 10 bases align to TRBD1. There are 15 residues in the CDR3. Germline V CDR1 and CDR2: KGHSH, LQKENI. With V trimmed by 4 bases and J by 4 bases, 6 bases remained unmatched. The DNA for the CDR3 is TGTGCCAGCTCACTTAGACAGGGGGCTGGAGAGACCCAGTACTTC. Protein sequence: CASSLRQGAGETQYF. Looking up the rest from reference TRBV18 and TRBJ2-5 gives the full variable domain: NAGVMQNPRHLVRRRGQEARLRCSPMKGHSHVYWYRQLPEEGLKFMVYLQKENIIDESGMPKERFSAEFPKEGPSILRIQQVVRGDSAAYFCASSLRQGAGETQYFGPGTRLLVL.

The V call is TRBV2, the J call TRBJ2-7; 7 nucleotides line up with TRBD1. Trimming took 5 bases from V and 3 from J; bases not matched to a gene: 4. The germline V gene has CDR1 SNHLY and CDR2 FYNNEI. The CDR3 has 13 amino acids. For the CDR3, the DNA is TGTGCCAGCAGTACAGGGGTCGACTACGAGCAGTACTTC. Its protein product is CASSTGVDYEQYF.

The V and J genes are TRBV19 and TRBJ2-1; the D call may be TRBD1 or TRBD2 (5 bases each). The CDR3 is 19 residues long. CDR1 LNHDA and CDR2 SQIVND come from the germline V gene (reference sequence). V shed 4 bases and J shed 6 bases, with 28 bases lying between them. The CDR3 region is CASSTPRGPGTRIINEQFF. The CDR3 DNA sequence: TGTGCCAGTAGTACACCGCGAGGGCCCGGGACCAGGATAATCAATGAGCAGTTCTTC.

The genes are TRBV3-1 (or the pseudogene TRBV3-2) and TRBJ2-7; 8 bases are a match to TRBD2. V was pared by 11 bases and J by 5 bases, with 14 bases of the junction left unmatched. The germline V gene has CDR1 LGHDT and CDR2 YNNKEL (reference sequence). The CDR3 totals 14 residues. CDR3 amino acids: CASPRAGGTHEQYF. In DNA form, the CDR3 reads TGTGCCTCCCCACGGGCGGGAGGTACCCACGAGCAGTACTTC.